This T cell receptor beta chain emerged from a study of blood T cell repertoires in COVID-19. The CDR3 totals 15 residues. The V gene end was trimmed by 4 bases and the J gene end by 14 bases; junction bases not matched to a gene: 13. The germline gives CDR1 LNHDA, CDR2 SQIVND (reference sequence). This clone was recorded a few times. Sequencing was performed with immunoSEQ multiplex PCR; in TCRdb, only in-frame clones are kept and a portion is missing. The sample contains tens of thousands of clones, about 80% of which appear only once. This chain links TRBV19 with TRBJ1-6; 8 positions match TRBD1. Sample: peripheral blood. The TCR was taken from a man aged 50-59 years with active or convalescent COVID-19. The DNA for the CDR3 is TGTGCCAGTAGTACTACAGGGGGGTCTCTTCAATCCCTCCACTTT. It specifies CASSTTGGSLQSLHF. The full variable domain, its missing parts supplied by reference TRBV19 and TRBJ1-6, is DGGITQSPKYLFRKEGQNVTLSCEQNLNHDAMYWYRQDPGQGLRLIYYSQIVNDFQKGDIAEGYSVSREKKESFPLTVTSAQKNPTAFYLCASSTTGGSLQSLHFGNGTRLTVT.